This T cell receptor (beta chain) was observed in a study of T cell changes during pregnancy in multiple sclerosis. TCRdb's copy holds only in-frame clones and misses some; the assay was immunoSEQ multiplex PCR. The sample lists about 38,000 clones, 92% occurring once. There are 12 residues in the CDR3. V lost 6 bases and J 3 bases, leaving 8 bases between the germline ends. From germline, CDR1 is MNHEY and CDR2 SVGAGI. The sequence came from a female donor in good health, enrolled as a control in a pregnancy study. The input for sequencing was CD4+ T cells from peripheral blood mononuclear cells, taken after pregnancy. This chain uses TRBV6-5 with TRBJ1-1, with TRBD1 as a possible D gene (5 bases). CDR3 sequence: CASSDSHTEAFF. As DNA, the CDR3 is TGTGCCAGCAGCGACAGCCACACTGAAGCTTTCTTT.